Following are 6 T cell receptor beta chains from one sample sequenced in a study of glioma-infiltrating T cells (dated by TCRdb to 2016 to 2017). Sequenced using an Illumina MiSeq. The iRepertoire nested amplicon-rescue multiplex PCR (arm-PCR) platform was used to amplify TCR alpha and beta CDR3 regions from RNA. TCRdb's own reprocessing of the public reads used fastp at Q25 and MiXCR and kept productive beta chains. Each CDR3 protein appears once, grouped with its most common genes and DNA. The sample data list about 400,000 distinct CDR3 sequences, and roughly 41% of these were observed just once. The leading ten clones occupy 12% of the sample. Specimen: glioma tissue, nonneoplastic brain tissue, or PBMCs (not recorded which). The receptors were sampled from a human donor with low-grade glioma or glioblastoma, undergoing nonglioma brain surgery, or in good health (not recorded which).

CDR3 amino acids: CATSSDSTETQYF. CDR3 DNA: TGTGCCACCAGCAGCGACAGCACAGAGACCCAGTACTTC. The V call is TRBV15, the J call TRBJ2-5, with D tentatively TRBD1 (5 bases). Germline V gene data show CDR1 as LNHNV and CDR2 as YYDKDF (reference sequence). V gave up 3 bases and J gave up 4 bases, with 9 bases separating them. The length of the CDR3 is 13 residues.

CDR3 sequence: CASSSRSSSTYEQYF. In DNA form, the CDR3 reads TGTGCCAGCAGCTCAAGGTCCTCCAGTACCTACGAGCAGTACTTC. The genes are TRBV5-4 and TRBJ2-7; no definite D call. This CDR3 contains 15 residues. CDR1 SGHNT and CDR2 YYREEE come from the germline V gene (reference sequence). Trimming removed 3 bases at V and 2 bases at J, with 15 bases between. The variable domain in full, completed from reference TRBV5-4 and TRBJ2-7, reads ETGVTQSPTHLIKTRGQQVTLRCSSQSGHNTVSWYQQALGQGPQFIFQYYREEENGRGNFPPRFSGLQFPNYSSELNVNALELDDSALYLCASSSRSSSTYEQYFGPGTRLTVT.

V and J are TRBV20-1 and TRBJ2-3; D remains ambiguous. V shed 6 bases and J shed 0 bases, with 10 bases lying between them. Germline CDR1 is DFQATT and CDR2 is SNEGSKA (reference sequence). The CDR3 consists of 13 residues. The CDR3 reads CSADAGSTDTQYF. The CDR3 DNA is TGCAGTGCGGACGCAGGAAGCACAGATACGCAGTATTTT.

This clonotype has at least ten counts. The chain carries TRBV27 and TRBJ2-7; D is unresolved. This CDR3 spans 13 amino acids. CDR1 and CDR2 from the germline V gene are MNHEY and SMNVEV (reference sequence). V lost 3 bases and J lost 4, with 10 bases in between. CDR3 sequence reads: CASSFGPVYEQYF. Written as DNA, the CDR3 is TGTGCCAGCAGTTTTGGGCCGGTATACGAGCAGTACTTC.

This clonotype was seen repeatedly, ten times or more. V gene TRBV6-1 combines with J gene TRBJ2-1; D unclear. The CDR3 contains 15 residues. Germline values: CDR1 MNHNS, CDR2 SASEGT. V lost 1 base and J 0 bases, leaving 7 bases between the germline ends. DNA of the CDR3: TGTGCCAGCAGTGAAGATAGTTCCTCCTACAATGAGCAGTTCTTC. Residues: CASSEDSSSYNEQFF.

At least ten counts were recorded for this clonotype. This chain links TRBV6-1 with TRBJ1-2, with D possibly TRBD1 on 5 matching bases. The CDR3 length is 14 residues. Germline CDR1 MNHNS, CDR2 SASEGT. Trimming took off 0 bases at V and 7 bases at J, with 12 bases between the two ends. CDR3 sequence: CASSEAVGGTGYTF. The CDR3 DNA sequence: TGTGCCAGCAGTGAAGCTGTAGGAGGGACTGGCTACACCTTC.